Listed below are T cell receptor beta chains from one sample, sequenced in a study of blood T cell repertoires in COVID-19. TCRdb keeps only in-frame clones here, not all; method: immunoSEQ multiplex PCR. The top ten hold around 2% of the sample, which has 330,000 or so clones, more than 75% seen once. Sequenced material: PBMCs or T cells enriched from blood (not recorded which). Receptors originate from a man aged 35 to 55 in a cohort exposed to, infected with or recovered from COVID-19 (not recorded which). Both conserved end residues are part of each CDR3. Each record gives: D gene, J gene, V gene, clone size, CDR3 protein, CDR3 DNA. A D gene is named only where the DNA matches it firmly. A row's size may be missing; if present it is once, few, many or a size class.

-	TRBJ2-7	TRBV28	-	CASSTTGRDSGYEQYF	TGTGCCAGCAGCACCACCGGCAGAGACTCGGGATACGAGCAGTACTTC
-	TRBJ2-7	TRBV7-2	-	CASSLVPGPYEQYF	TGTGCCAGCAGCTTAGTACCAGGCCCCTACGAGCAGTACTTC
-	TRBJ2-7	TRBV6-5	-	CARGWGHEQYF	TGTGCCAGGGGTTGGGGCCACGAGCAGTACTTC
TRBD2	TRBJ2-3	TRBV19	-	CASSRTSGNQYTQYF	TGTGCCAGTAGTCGGACTAGCGGGAACCAATATACGCAGTATTTT
-	TRBJ1-2	TRBV18	once	CASSPPGWVGANLSGYTF	TGTGCCAGCTCACCTCCAGGATGGGTAGGGGCGAATCTCTCCGGCTACACCTTC
-	TRBJ1-1	TRBV28	-	CASSLGAGGTEAFF	TGTGCCAGCAGTTTAGGGGCGGGGGGCACTGAAGCTTTCTTT
-	TRBJ1-5	TRBV19	-	CASSIQVLGQPQHF	TGTGCCAGTAGTATTCAGGTTCTGGGTCAGCCCCAGCATTTT
TRBD1	TRBJ2-1	TRBV24-1	-	CATSLTGPGYNEQFF	TGTGCCACCAGTTTGACAGGGCCGGGCTACAATGAGCAGTTCTTC
-	TRBJ2-1	TRBV19	-	CASSLDNPPYNEQFF	TGTGCCAGTAGCCTGGACAACCCTCCTTACAATGAGCAGTTCTTC
-	TRBJ2-3	TRBV5-1	-	CASSLGGIADTQYF	TGCGCCAGCAGTCTAGGGGGAATTGCAGATACGCAGTATTTT
TRBD1	TRBJ2-3	TRBV28	-	CASSQGDTDTQYF	TGTGCCAGCAGCCAGGGGGACACAGATACGCAGTATTTT
TRBD2	TRBJ2-3	TRBV10-1	-	CASSGGASGRERATQYF	TGCGCCAGCAGTGGAGGGGCTAGCGGGAGGGAACGGGCTACGCAGTATTTT
TRBD1	TRBJ2-3	TRBV7-8	few	CASSLAPGQGAYF	TGTGCCAGCAGCTTAGCCCCGGGACAGGGGGCTTATTTT
TRBD1	TRBJ1-6	TRBV5-6	-	CASSLSPGGEVGPLHF	TGTGCCAGCAGCTTGTCCCCAGGGGGCGAAGTTGGACCCCTCCACTTT
TRBD1	TRBJ2-7	TRBV4-1	-	CASSQGARDRSSYEQYF	TGCGCCAGCAGCCAAGGCGCTCGGGACAGGAGCTCCTACGAGCAGTACTTC
TRBD1	TRBJ1-2	TRBV29-1	-	CSDDGTGAHYGYTF	TGCAGCGACGATGGGACAGGGGCGCACTATGGCTACACCTTC
-	TRBJ2-7	TRBV30	-	CAWSTTISYEQYF	TGTGCCTGGAGTACCACTATCTCCTACGAGCAGTACTTC
-	TRBJ1-2	TRBV5-1	-	CASSLATGDYGYTF	TGCGCCAGCAGCTTGGCAACAGGTGACTATGGCTACACCTTC
TRBD2	TRBJ2-1	TRBV14	once	CASSQGLAGSSYNEQFF	TGTGCCAGCAGCCAAGGACTAGCGGGTAGCTCCTACAATGAGCAGTTCTTC
-	TRBJ1-4	TRBV11-2	-	CASSLNGRGSNEKLFF	TGTGCCAGCAGCTTAAATGGTCGCGGCAGTAATGAAAAACTGTTTTTT
TRBD1	TRBJ2-2	TRBV7-3	-	CASSLSRDRANTGELFF	TGTGCCAGCAGCTTATCCCGGGACAGGGCTAACACCGGGGAGCTGTTTTTT
-	TRBJ2-5	TRBV10-3	-	CAISAKDIQETQYF	TGTGCCATCAGTGCTAAAGACATCCAAGAGACCCAGTACTTC
TRBD2	TRBJ2-7	TRBV28	-	CASSPARLAPEQYF	TGTGCCAGCAGCCCCGCCCGACTAGCGCCCGAGCAGTACTTC
-	TRBJ2-2	TRBV11-1	-	CASSRRVDTGELFF	TGTGCCAGCAGCCGCCGGGTCGACACCGGGGAGCTGTTTTTT
-	TRBJ1-1	TRBV7-9	-	CASSYTGRNTEAFF	TGTGCCAGCAGCTATACCGGGAGGAACACTGAAGCTTTCTTT
TRBD2	TRBJ2-7	TRBV5-1	-	CASSLIAGAGEQYF	TGCGCCAGCAGTTTAATAGCGGGAGCGGGAGAGCAGTACTTC
TRBD2	TRBJ2-1	TRBV4-1	-	CASSQDRLAASYNEQFF	TGCGCCAGCAGCCAAGACCGGCTAGCGGCCTCCTACAATGAGCAGTTCTTC
-	TRBJ1-1	TRBV7-3	-	CASSFSGSNTEAFF	TGTGCCAGCAGCTTTTCAGGGTCGAACACTGAAGCTTTCTTT
-	TRBJ2-1	TRBV3-1/TRBV3-2	-	CASSQEKYPSSYNEQFF	TGTGCCAGCAGCCAAGAGAAGTACCCGAGCTCCTACAATGAGCAGTTCTTC
TRBD2	TRBJ2-7	TRBV10-3	-	CAISPGAGGTYEQYF	TGTGCCATCAGTCCGGGGGCGGGAGGGACCTACGAGCAGTACTTC
TRBD1	TRBJ1-6	TRBV4-1	-	CASSEGTGWVNSPLHF	TGCGCCAGCAGCGAGGGGACAGGTTGGGTTAATTCACCCCTCCACTTT
TRBD2	TRBJ2-3	TRBV30	-	CAWRKTSGSTDTQYF	TGTGCCTGGAGGAAGACTAGCGGAAGCACAGATACGCAGTATTTT
TRBD2	TRBJ2-1	TRBV9	-	CASNPSGAYNEQFF	TGTGCCAGCAACCCGAGCGGGGCCTACAATGAGCAGTTCTTC
-	TRBJ2-1	TRBV27	-	CASSLNFFGSNEQFF	TGTGCCAGCAGTTTAAATTTTTTCGGGAGCAATGAGCAGTTCTTC
TRBD1	TRBJ1-1	TRBV7-9	-	CASSWGQENTEAFF	TGTGCCAGCAGCTGGGGACAGGAGAACACTGAAGCTTTCTTT
-	TRBJ1-2	TRBV28	-	CASRESNYGYTF	TGTGCCAGTCGGGAATCCAACTATGGCTACACCTTC
TRBD2	TRBJ2-1	TRBV5-4	-	CASSLASGSDEQFF	TGTGCCAGCAGCTTGGCGAGCGGGAGTGATGAGCAGTTCTTC
-	TRBJ2-3	TRBV24-1	-	CATSDIGAGTDTQYF	TGTGCCACCAGTGATATAGGAGCAGGGACAGATACGCAGTATTTT